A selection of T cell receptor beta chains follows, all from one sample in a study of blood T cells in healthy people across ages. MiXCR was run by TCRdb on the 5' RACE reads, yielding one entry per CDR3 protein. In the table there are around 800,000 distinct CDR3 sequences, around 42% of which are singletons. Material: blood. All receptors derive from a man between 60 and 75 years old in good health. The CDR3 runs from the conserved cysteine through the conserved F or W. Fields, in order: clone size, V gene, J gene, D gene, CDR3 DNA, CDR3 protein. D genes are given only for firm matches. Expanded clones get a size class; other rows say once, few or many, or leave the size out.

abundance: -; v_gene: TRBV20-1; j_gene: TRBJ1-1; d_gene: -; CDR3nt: TGCAGTGCTAGAGCCCGGGCTGAAGCTTTCTTT; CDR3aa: CSARARAEAFF
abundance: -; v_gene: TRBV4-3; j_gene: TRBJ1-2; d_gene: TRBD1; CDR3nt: TGCGCCAGCAGCCGGCCGGACAGGGCCTATGGCTACACCTTC; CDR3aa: CASSRPDRAYGYTF
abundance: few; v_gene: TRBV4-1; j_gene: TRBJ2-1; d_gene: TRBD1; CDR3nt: TGCGCCAGCAGCCAACCGACAGGGGGCATAAATGAGCAGTTCTTC; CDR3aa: CASSQPTGGINEQFF
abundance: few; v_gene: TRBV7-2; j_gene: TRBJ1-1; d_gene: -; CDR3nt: TGTGCCAGCAGTTTTGCGGAGAACACTGAAGCTTTCTTT; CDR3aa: CASSFAENTEAFF
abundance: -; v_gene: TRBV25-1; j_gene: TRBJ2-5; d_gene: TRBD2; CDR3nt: TGTGCCAGCAGTGAATCTAGCGGGATGGTTGAGACCCAGTACTTC; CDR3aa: CASSESSGMVETQYF
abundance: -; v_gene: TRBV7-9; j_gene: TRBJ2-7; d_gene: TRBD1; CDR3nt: TGTGCCAGCAGCTCCCGGGACAGACTCTACGAGCAGTACTTC; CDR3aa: CASSSRDRLYEQYF
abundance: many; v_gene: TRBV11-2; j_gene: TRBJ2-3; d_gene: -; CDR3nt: TGTGCCAGCAGCCAAGGACAGTTCACAGATACGCAGTATTTT; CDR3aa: CASSQGQFTDTQYF
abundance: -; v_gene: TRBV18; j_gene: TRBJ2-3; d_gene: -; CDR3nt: TGTGCCAGCTCGCCTCGGATGACAGATGCGCAGTATTTT; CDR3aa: CASSPRMTDAQYF
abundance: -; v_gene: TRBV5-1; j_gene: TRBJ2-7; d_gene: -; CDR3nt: TGCGCCAGCAGCTTATCTTCAGGGGCGTTGTACGAGCAGTACTTC; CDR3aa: CASSLSSGALYEQYF
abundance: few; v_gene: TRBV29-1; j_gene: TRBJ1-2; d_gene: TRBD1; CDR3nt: TGCAGCGCTGCCTCGACAGGGTTGGGCTGCACCTTC; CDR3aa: CSAASTGLGCTF
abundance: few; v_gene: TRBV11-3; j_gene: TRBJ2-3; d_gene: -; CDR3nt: TGTGCCAGCAGCCCGCGGGGTGGGAGGGGGCAATCAGATACGCAGTATTTT; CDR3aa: CASSPRGGRGQSDTQYF
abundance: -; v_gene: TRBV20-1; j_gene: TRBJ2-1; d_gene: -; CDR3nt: TGCAGTGCTAGTAGGAGTCATGAGCAGTTCTTC; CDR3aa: CSASRSHEQFF